The 28 T cell receptor beta chains below were found in one sample sequenced in a study of blood T cell repertoires in COVID-19. Sequenced by immunoSEQ multiplex PCR; TCRdb stores in-frame clones only, minus some. This sample has almost 400,000 clones; over 75% occur once, and the top ten carry over 0.9%. Sequencing was carried out using PBMCs or T cells enriched from blood (not recorded which). These receptors originate from a woman aged 25 to 45 with acute COVID-19.

The gene calls are TRBV5-1 and TRBJ2-3; 10 bases match TRBD1. V was pared by 6 bases and J by 3 bases, with 4 bases of the junction left unmatched. Germline CDR1 and CDR2: SGHRS and YFSETQ. The CDR3 has 14 residues. The CDR3 loop is CASTRTGGTDTQYF. The CDR3 DNA sequence: TGCGCCAGCACCCGGACAGGGGGTACAGATACGCAGTATTTT.

The chain joins TRBV6-2 or TRBV6-3 to TRBJ2-7; TRBD1 aligns across 8 bases. The CDR3 covers 14 residues. Germline values: CDR1 MNHEY, CDR2 SVGEGT. V was clipped by 5 bases and J by 3 bases; unmatched bases: 6. The CDR3 region has the DNA TGTGCCAGCAGTACAAGCAGGGGGCTCTACGAGCAGTACTTC. The encoded protein is CASSTSRGLYEQYF.

The chain uses TRBV4-1 and TRBJ1-2, with 10 positions matching TRBD1. V trimming: 3 bases; J trimming: 5 bases; junction bases outside the gene matches: 9. Germline CDR1 reads MGHRA; CDR2 reads YSYEKL. This CDR3 is 16 amino acids long. The CDR3 nucleotides are TGCGCCAGCAGCCACGGGACAGGGGCCAACTCTTATGGCTACACCTTC. Its protein is CASSHGTGANSYGYTF.

V is TRBV19 and J is TRBJ2-1; D gene ambiguous. From germline, CDR1 is LNHDA and CDR2 SQIVND (reference sequence). This CDR3 is built from 12 residues. The V and J ends lost 6 bases and 7 bases respectively, with 10 bases between them. This CDR3 is CASRESYNEQFF. The CDR3 DNA sequence: TGTGCCAGTAGAGAAAGCTATAATGAGCAGTTCTTC. The entire variable domain, with the rest obtained from reference TRBV19 and TRBJ2-1, is as follows: DGGITQSPKYLFRKEGQNVTLSCEQNLNHDAMYWYRQDPGQGLRLIYYSQIVNDFQKGDIAEGYSVSREKKESFPLTVTSAQKNPTAFYLCASRESYNEQFFGPGTRLTVL.

This clone has just one count. The V and J genes are TRBV20-1 and TRBJ1-5, with no clear D. The CDR3 length is 15 residues. Between the trimmed V and J ends, which lost 3 bases and 2 bases, there was a span of 14 bases. The germline V gene encodes CDR1 DFQATT and CDR2 SNEGSKA (reference sequence). This chain's CDR3 is CSASSSHGGNQPQHF. The CDR3 DNA follows: TGCAGTGCTAGTAGCAGTCATGGAGGCAATCAGCCCCAGCATTTT.

The chain's CDR3 is CASSPLSTFGYGYTF. CDR3 bases: TGTGCCAGCAGTCCCCTTTCCACATTCGGGTATGGCTACACCTTC. This sequence joins TRBV9 and TRBJ1-2; D remains unclear. The CDR3 contains 15 residues. V was shortened by 5 bases and J by 5 bases, with 19 bases between the two germline ends. CDR1 and CDR2 from the germline V gene are SGDLS and YYNGEE.

The V call is TRBV24-1, the J call TRBJ2-2; weak D call: TRBD1 (5 bases). CDR3 length: 16 amino acids. Germline CDR1 is KGHDR and CDR2 is SFDVKD. Between the trimmed V and J ends, which lost 0 bases and 4 bases, there was a span of 11 bases. CDR3 coding DNA: TGTGCCACCAGTGATTTGGGCAGGGAAGCCACCGGGGAGCTGTTTTTT. This gives the protein CATSDLGREATGELFF.

This chain uses TRBV4-3 with TRBJ2-1; D is possibly TRBD1 (5 bases). V was shortened by 5 bases and J by 0 bases, with 11 bases between the two germline ends. From germline, CDR1 is LGHNA and CDR2 YSLEER. The CDR3 spans 15 residues. The CDR3 sequence: CASSKDTSSYNEQFF. The CDR3 DNA sequence: TGCGCCAGCAGCAAGGACACCTCCTCCTACAATGAGCAGTTCTTC.

This chain links TRBV25-1 with TRBJ1-4; unclear D gene. Trimming cost V 5 bases and J 8 bases, with 6 bases left between them. In germline, CDR1 is MGHDK, CDR2 SYGVNS. The CDR3 has 11 residues. As DNA, the CDR3 is TGTGCCAGCAGTTTGGAGGAAAAACTGTTTTTT. Its translation is CASSLEEKLFF.

The V and J genes are TRBV19 and TRBJ2-7, with TRBD1 identical over 9 bases. Germline CDR1 LNHDA, CDR2 SQIVND (reference sequence). V lost 6 bases and J lost 2; bases outside the gene matches: 5. The CDR3 is 14 residues long. This chain's CDR3 is CASRKTGGAYEQYF. DNA of the CDR3: TGTGCCAGTAGGAAGACAGGGGGGGCCTACGAGCAGTACTTC.

The rearrangement joins TRBV5-4 to TRBJ2-3, with D perhaps TRBD2 (7 bases). Germline V gives CDR1 SGHNT, CDR2 YYREEE (reference sequence). V lost 4 bases and J lost 2, with 17 bases in between. CDR3 length: 16 amino acids. The CDR3 nucleotides are TGTGCCAGCAGCAGCCTAACGGGGGGCCCCACAGATACGCAGTATTTT. Its translation is CASSSLTGGPTDTQYF.

The chain combines TRBV5-1 with TRBJ1-6; D remains unclear. Germline V gene sequence: CDR1 SGHRS, CDR2 YFSETQ. V was cut by 0 bases and J by 0 bases, with 7 bases left in between. CDR3 length: 16 amino acids. CDR3 DNA: TGCGCCAGCAGCTTGGGTTGGAGCTCCTATAATTCACCCCTCCACTTT. Its protein product is CASSLGWSSYNSPLHF.

The chain links TRBV29-1 to TRBJ1-2; D gene uncertain. The CDR3 sequence is 16 residues long. The V end was cut by 0 bases, the J end by 3 bases, with 17 bases between. Germline loops: CDR1 SQVTM, CDR2 ANQGSEA. CDR3 in amino acids: CSVEDHGMKGDYGYTF. The CDR3 bases are TGCAGCGTTGAAGATCATGGGATGAAGGGAGACTATGGCTACACCTTC.

This chain uses TRBV15 with TRBJ1-5; the match to TRBD1 covers 7 bases. V lost 0 bases and J lost 0; bases outside the gene matches: 8. Germline loops: CDR1 LNHNV, CDR2 YYDKDF (reference sequence). The CDR3 totals 18 residues. The CDR3 reads CATSRDGQAPYSNQPQHF. CDR3 bases: TGTGCCACCAGCAGAGATGGACAGGCGCCTTATAGCAATCAGCCCCAGCATTTT.

The CDR3 spells CASSLRPGQTNTEAFF. CDR3 coding DNA: TGCGCCAGCAGCTTGCGACCGGGACAGACCAACACTGAAGCTTTCTTT. The chain joins TRBV5-1 to TRBJ1-1, with 7 bases that match TRBD1. The CDR3 spans 16 residues. Germline loops: CDR1 SGHRS, CDR2 YFSETQ. J was trimmed by 2 bases and V by 1 base; bases with no gene match: 8. Looking up the rest from reference TRBV5-1 and TRBJ1-1 gives the full variable domain: KAGVTQTPRYLIKTRGQQVTLSCSPISGHRSVSWYQQTPGQGLQFLFEYFSETQRNKGNFPGRFSGRQFSNSRSEMNVSTLELGDSALYLCASSLRPGQTNTEAFFGQGTRLTVV.

The chain joins TRBV7-9 to TRBJ1-2; D is uncertain. V lost 4 bases, J lost 3 bases, and 21 bases lay in between. CDR1 SEHNR and CDR2 FQNEAQ come from the germline V gene (reference sequence). CDR3 length: 17 residues. CDR3 sequence reads: CASSSRVLAPWDYGYTF. DNA of the CDR3: TGTGCCAGCAGCTCGAGGGTCCTAGCCCCATGGGACTATGGCTACACCTTC.

The chain employs TRBV24-1 and TRBJ2-2; the D gene is possibly TRBD2 (6 bases). Germline V lookup: CDR1 KGHDR, CDR2 SFDVKD. V was trimmed by 3 bases and J by 6 bases, leaving 19 bases between them. This CDR3 comprises 17 residues. CDR3 nucleotides: TGTGCCACCAGTGATGCCCTTGGCGGGGAAGAGTCCGGGGAGCTGTTTTTT. It is translated as CATSDALGGEESGELFF.

This rearrangement joins TRBV5-1 to TRBJ2-6; no firm D call. Germline V gene lookup returns CDR1 SGHRS and CDR2 YFSETQ. CDR3 length: 15 residues. The V end lost 1 base, the J end lost 4 bases, and 9 bases lay between the germline ends. The CDR3 region has the DNA TGCGCCAGCAGCTTGTCCCAGATAGGGGCCAACGTCCTGACTTTC. Protein sequence: CASSLSQIGANVLTF.

This chain connects TRBV2 to TRBJ2-3; D gene ambiguous. V was clipped by 8 bases and J by 0 bases, with 15 bases between them. This CDR3 comprises 15 residues. From germline, CDR1 is SNHLY and CDR2 FYNNEI. The CDR3 protein is CASEVGRYSTDTQYF. The CDR3, as DNA: TGTGCCAGCGAGGTCGGCAGATATAGCACAGATACGCAGTATTTT. Full variable domain (rest looked up from reference TRBV2 and TRBJ2-3): EPEVTQTPSHQVTQMGQEVILRCVPISNHLYFYWYRQILGQKVEFLVSFYNNEISEKSEIFDDQFSVERPDGSNFTLKIRSTKLEDSAMYFCASEVGRYSTDTQYFGPGTRLTVL.

The chain uses TRBV9 and TRBJ1-1; D gene unclear. The V gene's germline CDR1 is SGDLS and CDR2 YYNGEE. The CDR3 extends over 13 amino acids. Trimming shortened V by 3 bases and J by 0 bases, and 6 bases separated the two germline ends. CDR3 sequence (DNA): TGTGCCAGCAGCGCGGAGATGAACACTGAAGCTTTCTTT. This sequence encodes CASSAEMNTEAFF.

V usage is TRBV5-1 and J usage is TRBJ2-7; 7 bases are a match to TRBD2. Germline CDR1 and CDR2: SGHRS and YFSETQ. Trimming cost V 0 bases and J 0 bases; bases outside gene matches: 6. CDR3 length: 16 amino acids. This chain's CDR3 is CASSLALGGSSYEQYF. The CDR3 nucleotides read TGCGCCAGCAGCTTGGCCTTAGGCGGGAGCTCCTACGAGCAGTACTTC.

The chain couples TRBV12-3 or TRBV12-4 to TRBJ1-5, with TRBD1 as a possible D gene (6 bases). The V end lost 6 bases, the J end lost 7 bases, and 13 bases lay between the germline ends. The CDR3 runs 13 residues. The CDR3 sequence is CASSTDSKQPQHF. DNA of the CDR3: TGTGCCAGCAGCACGGACAGTAAGCAGCCCCAGCATTTT.

V usage is TRBV19 and J usage is TRBJ1-5, with D perhaps TRBD1 (6 bases). The CDR3 is 13 amino acids. Germline CDR1 and CDR2: LNHDA and SQIVND (reference sequence). The V and J ends lost 5 bases and 5 bases respectively, with 10 bases between them. Here the CDR3 DNA reads TGTGCCAGTAGTCGGGAGGGGGATCAGCCCCAGCATTTT. It encodes CASSREGDQPQHF.

The gene calls are TRBV19 and TRBJ2-1; 9 positions agree with TRBD1. The CDR3 has 16 amino acids. Looked up from germline, CDR1 is LNHDA and CDR2 is SQIVND (reference sequence). Losses at the gene ends were 5 bases for V and 4 bases for J; bases not matched to a gene: 9. CDR3 in DNA: TGTGCCAGTAGTTCGGGACAGGGCCCTATTTACAATGAGCAGTTCTTC. It is translated as CASSSGQGPIYNEQFF.

The CDR3 loop reads CASSHTNSYEQYF. Written as DNA, the CDR3 is TGTGCCAGCTCACATACAAACTCCTACGAGCAGTACTTC. The V gene is TRBV18, the J gene TRBJ2-7; D not resolved. Trimming pared 4 bases from V and 0 bases from J, leaving 7 bases between. This CDR3 comprises 13 residues. The germline gives CDR1 KGHSH, CDR2 LQKENI.

CDR3 in DNA: TGTGCCAGCAGCTTATCAGGAGGCAGCTCCTACGAGCAGTACTTC. Its translation: CASSLSGGSSYEQYF. The chain carries TRBV7-9 and TRBJ2-7; possibly TRBD2 for D (5 bases). Trimming removed 2 bases from V and 0 bases from J, with 11 bases in between. This CDR3 is 15 amino acids long. Per germline, CDR1 SEHNR and CDR2 FQNEAQ (reference sequence).

The genes are TRBV3-1 (or the pseudogene TRBV3-2) and TRBJ1-1, with D hard to call. This CDR3 is built from 13 residues. Trimming cost V 1 base and J 11 bases, with 14 bases left between them. Germline V gene data show CDR1 as LGHDT and CDR2 as YNNKEL (reference sequence). CDR3 nucleotide sequence: TGTGCCAGCAGCCAAGCCTACAGTAGGCAGGCTTTCTTT. As protein: CASSQAYSRQAFF.

The chain joins TRBV6-2 or TRBV6-3 to TRBJ2-5; D might be TRBD2 (7 bases). V lost 0 bases and J lost 7, with 21 bases in between. The CDR3 is 17 residues long. From germline, CDR1 is MNHEY and CDR2 SVGEGT. CDR3 loop: CASSYSRGLGGVVTQYF. In nucleotides, the CDR3 is TGTGCCAGCAGTTACTCGAGAGGACTAGGGGGGGTAGTGACCCAGTACTTC.